The 29 T cell receptor beta chains below were found in one sample sequenced in a study of T cell clonality in common variable immunodeficiency. This table comes from immunoSEQ multiplex PCR, and its TCRdb copy is limited to in-frame clones, with some not included. The sample presents 75,000 to 85,000 clones, none singletons. Sequenced sample: peripheral blood mononuclear cells. The receptors stem from a person between 18 and 70 years old in good health.

At least ten counts were recorded for this clone. Sequencing ends 3 residues short of the CDR3 end; the germline J gene provides the rest. V and J are TRBV5-4 and TRBJ1-1; D perhaps matches TRBD1 (5 bases). CDR1 is SGHNT and CDR2 is YYREEE in the germline V gene (reference sequence). V was pared by 2 bases and J by 2 bases, with 7 bases between. The CDR3 contains 13 residues. Incomplete CDR3 DNA: TGTGCCAGCAGCTTTGGACACAACACTGAA. This codes for CASSFGHNTE. The CDR3 reads in full as CASSFGHNTEAFF.

Points on this clone: The missing CDR3 end, 3 residues past where the read stops, is filled in from the germline J gene. This sequence joins TRBV27 and TRBJ2-7; the D gene is possibly TRBD1 (5 bases). The CDR3 is made up of 12 amino acids. Trimming left V 10 bases short and J 0 bases short, with 10 bases between. Germline V gives CDR1 MNHEY, CDR2 SMNVEV (reference sequence). CDR3 sequence: CATRADSYEQYF. The part of the CDR3 DNA that was read is TGTGCCACCAGGGCCGACTCCTACGAG.

On this clone itself: Sequencing ends 3 residues short of the CDR3 end; the germline J gene provides the rest. The V call is TRBV5-8, the J call TRBJ1-3; D remains unclear. The ends were cut back, 4 bases at V and 0 bases at J, with 8 bases in the middle. From germline, CDR1 is SGHTS and CDR2 YDEGEE. CDR3 length: 14 residues. Incomplete CDR3 DNA: TGTGCCAGCAGCCGGGGTTTCTCTGGAAACACC. Its protein is CASSRGFSGNT. The complete CDR3 reads CASSRGFSGNTIYF.

This clone was observed at least ten times. CDR3 region: CASTPMTGGINEQFF. The DNA read from the CDR3 is TGTGCCAGTACCCCTATGACAGGGGGCATCAATGAG. This chain links TRBV19 with TRBJ2-1, with 10 bases lining up with TRBD1. The read stops 3 residues short of the end of the CDR3; the missing end is completed from the germline J gene. The CDR3 is 15 residues long. The V and J ends lost 7 bases and 6 bases, in that order; junction bases with no gene match: 9. Germline V gene data show CDR1 as LNHDA and CDR2 as SQIVND (reference sequence).

This clone has a count of ten or more. The read terminates 3 residues before the CDR3 end, so the remaining end is supplied by the germline J gene. The genes are TRBV28 and TRBJ1-4; a weak D match, TRBD1 (6 bases). Germline loops: CDR1 MDHEN, CDR2 SYDVKM. The V gene lost 5 bases and the J gene lost 8 bases, with 12 bases spanning the gap. This CDR3 comprises 13 residues. The CDR3 DNA, read in part, is TGTGCCAGCAGTAGGGACAACGAGGAAAAA. Its protein is CASSRDNEEK. The complete CDR3 protein is CASSRDNEEKLFF.

A word on this clone: The read terminates 3 residues ahead of where the CDR3 ends, so the germline J gene completes it. J is TRBJ1-3 and V is TRBV19, with D hard to call. This CDR3 comprises 14 residues. The germline V and J ends were trimmed by 7 bases and 0 bases, with 10 bases remaining between them. Germline loops: CDR1 LNHDA, CDR2 SQIVND (reference sequence). The DNA read from the CDR3 is TGTGCCAGTACTTCCGGGTTCTCTGGAAACACC. Translation: CASTSGFSGNT. The entire CDR3 reads CASTSGFSGNTIYF.

This clone appeared a few times. The junction differs from germline at one of its ends, possibly a read error. The read ends 3 residues before the CDR3 terminus; that terminus is restored from the germline J gene. The same CDR3 arises from other DNA sequences in this sample as well. V usage is TRBV7-6 and J usage is TRBJ2-3; 13 nucleotides line up with TRBD2. The CDR3 has 16 residues. Germline V gene data show CDR1 as SGHVS and CDR2 as FNYEAQ. The CDR3: CASSKGLAGEGNTQYF. Incomplete CDR3 DNA: TGCGCCAGCAGCAAAGGACTAGCGGGGGAGGGAAATACG.

There are many counts of this clone. Read coverage stops 3 residues before the CDR3 terminus; the germline J gene supplies the remainder. Other DNA sequences in this specimen translate into the identical CDR3. This chain links TRBV20-1 with TRBJ1-6, with TRBD1 matching over 9 bases. V was pared by 6 bases and J by 9 bases, with 21 bases of the junction left unmatched. In germline, CDR1 is DFQATT, CDR2 SNEGSKA (reference sequence). The CDR3 is 18 amino acids. Here the CDR3 reads CSAPSRGTGISVGSPLHF. The CDR3 bases that were read are TGCAGTGCACCTAGCCGTGGGACAGGGATTTCTGTCGGTTCACCC.

There are many counts of this clone. The read gets to within 3 residues of the CDR3 end, and the germline J gene fills in the rest. The chain has TRBV7-3 and TRBJ2-7; D remains ambiguous. The ends were cut back, 5 bases at V and 0 bases at J, with 11 bases in the middle. Germline lookup yields CDR1 SGHTA and CDR2 FQGTGA. This CDR3 contains 14 residues. CDR3 DNA, as far as it was read: TGTGCCAGCAGCCCCAAGGCTGGCTCCTACGAG. This translates into CASSPKAGSYE. The entire CDR3 reads CASSPKAGSYEQYF.

Ten or more counts support this clone. The read is 3 residues too short to cover the CDR3 end, so that end is filled in from the germline J gene. J is TRBJ2-3 and V is TRBV15; tentatively, D is TRBD2 (5 bases). Germline V gene data show CDR1 as LNHNV and CDR2 as YYDKDF (reference sequence). The CDR3 is made up of 15 amino acids. V was trimmed by 1 base and J by 6 bases, leaving 14 bases between them. The CDR3 sequence is CATSRVTASIDTQYF. CDR3 DNA (partial): TGTGCCACCAGCAGAGTTACGGCTAGCATTGATACG. Full variable domain (outside the CDR3, taken from reference TRBV15 and TRBJ2-3): DAMVIQNPRYQVTQFGKPVTLSCSQTLNHNVMYWYQQKSSQAPKLLFHYYDKDFNNEADTPDNFQSRRPNTSFCFLDIRSPGLGDTAMYLCATSRVTASIDTQYFGPGTRLTVL.

This clone was detected ten times or more. The observed sequence ends 3 residues before the CDR3 terminus, with the missing tail filled in from the germline J gene. The J gene is TRBJ1-2, the V gene TRBV18, with TRBD1 matching 10 bases. The germline CDR1 and CDR2 sequences are KGHSH and LQKENI. The CDR3 covers 15 residues. With V trimmed by 0 bases and J by 7 bases, 5 bases remained unmatched. Here the CDR3 reads CASSPPPRTGGGYTF. Incomplete CDR3 DNA: TGTGCCAGCTCACCACCTCCTCGGACAGGGGGTGGC.

This clone occurred many times. The read finishes 3 residues shy of the CDR3 end, and the germline J gene is used to complete it. The rearrangement links TRBV19 to TRBJ1-3, with D maybe TRBD1 (6 bases). Germline-derived CDR1 and CDR2 are LNHDA and SQIVND (reference sequence). Trimming removed 6 bases at V and 0 bases at J, with 9 bases between. The CDR3 length is 14 residues. The DNA read from the CDR3 is TGTGCCAGTAGGCAGGGGAGCTCTGGAAACACC. Its protein product is CASRQGSSGNT. The whole CDR3 region reads CASRQGSSGNTIYF.

The sample holds many counts of this clone. The read falls 3 residues short of the CDR3 end, and the missing part is taken from the germline J gene. The chain links TRBV19 to TRBJ1-6; D perhaps matches TRBD1 (5 bases). The CDR3 is 15 amino acids. V lost 6 bases, J lost 4 bases, and 13 bases lay in between. Per the germline V gene, CDR1 is LNHDA and CDR2 is SQIVND (reference sequence). The covered CDR3 bases are TGTGCCAGTAGCCCAGGGCTAAGTTATAATTCACCC. As protein: CASSPGLSYNSP. The full CDR3 is CASSPGLSYNSPLHF.

Ten or more counts support this clone. The read comes to an end 3 residues before the CDR3 does, leaving the germline J gene to fill in the end. This rearrangement joins TRBV9 to TRBJ2-5; perhaps TRBD1 as D (6 bases). The length of the CDR3 is 14 residues. V dropped 3 bases and J dropped 5 bases, with 14 bases sitting between them. Per germline, CDR1 SGDLS and CDR2 YYNGEE. The CDR3 sequence is CASSGRDIWETQYF. The CDR3 bases that were read are TGTGCCAGCAGCGGACGGGACATTTGGGAGACC.

This clone was found many times. The CDR3 end is not reached by the read, which stops 3 residues before it; the germline J gene fills it in. The J gene is TRBJ2-3, the V gene TRBV19; TRBD2 agrees at 7 bases. After removal of 7 bases from V and 4 bases from J, the junction contained 11 bases not matched to a gene. The CDR3 sequence is 15 residues long. CDR1 is LNHDA, CDR2 SQIVND, per germline (reference sequence). The CDR3 bases that were read are TGTGCCAGTACGGGTAGGCGGGAGAGGCCAGATACG. Its protein is CASTGRRERPDT. The whole CDR3 sequence reads CASTGRRERPDTQYF.

This clone came up many times. The read falls 3 residues short of the CDR3 end, and the missing part is taken from the germline J gene. The chain is built from TRBV20-1 and TRBJ1-1; D might be TRBD1 (6 bases). The CDR3 covers 12 residues. The germline V gene encodes CDR1 DFQATT and CDR2 SNEGSKA (reference sequence). V was trimmed by 4 bases and J by 2 bases, leaving 8 bases between them. The part of the CDR3 DNA that was read is TGCAGTGCTAACAGGGTTAACACTGAA. It is translated as CSANRVNTE. In full, the CDR3 reads CSANRVNTEAFF.

As concerns this clone: The read ends 3 residues before the CDR3 terminus; that terminus is restored from the germline J gene. The chain employs TRBV7-2 and TRBJ2-1, with 11 nucleotides matching TRBD2. The CDR3 totals 18 residues. V dropped 0 bases and J dropped 0; count of bases not matched to a gene: 4. CDR1 and CDR2 (germline): SGHTA, FQGNSA. The CDR3 region is CASSLASGRAVSYNEQFF. The covered CDR3 bases are TGTGCCAGCAGCTTAGCTAGCGGGAGGGCCGTCTCCTACAATGAG.

This clone has at least ten counts. Incomplete CDR3 DNA: TGTGCCAGCAGCCTGCGCGGATTCGAG. It translates to CASSLRGFE. The CDR3, in full, reads CASSLRGFEQYF. This sequence joins TRBV16 and TRBJ2-7; D is undetermined. The observed sequence ends 3 residues before the CDR3 terminus, with the missing tail filled in from the germline J gene. The germline V and J ends were trimmed by 4 bases and 6 bases, with 10 bases remaining between them. The CDR3 runs 12 residues. From germline, CDR1 is KGHSY and CDR2 FQNENV.

This clone was counted ten times or more. The read falls 3 residues short of the CDR3 end, and the missing part is taken from the germline J gene. The rearrangement joins TRBV19 to TRBJ1-2; D possibly corresponds to TRBD1 (5 bases). CDR1 is LNHDA and CDR2 is SQIVND in the germline V gene (reference sequence). The CDR3 sequence is 14 residues long. The CDR3 loop reads CASSSGLEVNDYTF. The sequenced CDR3 bases are TGTGCCAGTAGTTCGGGACTTGAAGTGAATGAC.

This clone was detected ten times or more. The CDR3 goes on 3 residues after the read ends, and that part is filled in from the germline J gene. The rearrangement joins TRBV19 to TRBJ2-1, with TRBD1 matching 11 bases. Germline V gene lookup returns CDR1 LNHDA and CDR2 SQIVND (reference sequence). The junction had 13 bases not matched to a gene; V was cut back by 7 bases and J by 8 bases. The CDR3 extends over 16 amino acids. This CDR3 is CASTSDRGRGRDEQFF. The sequenced CDR3 bases are TGTGCCAGTACGTCGGACAGGGGGCGCGGTAGAGATGAG.

This clone was seen many times. The CDR3 extends 3 residues past the end of the read, so its final part is completed from the germline J gene. The chain employs TRBV5-1 and TRBJ2-1; 9 bases line up with TRBD1. Per germline, CDR1 SGHRS and CDR2 YFSETQ. The CDR3 loop spans 15 amino acids. V lost 4 bases, J lost 2 bases, and 4 bases stayed unmatched. This chain's CDR3 is CASSTGQGTYNEQFF. The CDR3 bases that were read are TGCGCCAGCAGCACGGGACAGGGAACCTACAATGAG.

This clone has at least ten counts. The CDR3 end lies 3 residues beyond the end of the read and is filled in from the germline J gene. V usage is TRBV30 and J usage is TRBJ1-1; D gene uncertain. CDR3 length: 12 amino acids. Between the trimmed V and J ends, which lost 2 bases and 0 bases, there was a span of 4 bases. Germline V gives CDR1 GTSNPN, CDR2 SVGIG (reference sequence). The DNA read from the CDR3 is TGTGCCTGGAGTCGGTTGAACACTGAA. It specifies CAWSRLNTE. The entire CDR3 sequence reads CAWSRLNTEAFF.

This clone occurred many times. The read falls 3 residues short of the CDR3 end, and the missing part is taken from the germline J gene. V is TRBV20-1 and J is TRBJ1-2; 9 bases line up with TRBD1. The CDR3 consists of 13 residues. Germline V CDR1 and CDR2: DFQATT, SNEGSKA (reference sequence). V was pared by 6 bases and J by 7 bases, with 9 bases of the junction left unmatched. The sequenced part of the CDR3 DNA is TGCAGTGCGTCGGACAGGGGTCTGTCTGGC. It is translated as CSASDRGLSG. The full-length CDR3 reads as CSASDRGLSGYTF.

This clone was seen at least ten times. The CDR3 end is not reached by the read, which stops 3 residues before it; the germline J gene fills it in. The chain combines TRBV23-1 with TRBJ2-1, with TRBD2 matching 8 bases. TRBV23-1 is treated as an ORF (open reading frame) with a function not yet certain. J gave up 8 bases and V 0 bases, and 6 bases lay outside the gene matches. This CDR3 spans 15 amino acids. CDR3 loop: CASSQSEGTSHEQFF. The CDR3 bases that were read are TGCGCCAGCAGTCAATCGGAAGGGACTAGTCATGAG.

This clone occurred many times. The CDR3 end lies 3 residues beyond the end of the read and is filled in from the germline J gene. The chain joins TRBV5-1 to TRBJ2-1, with D uncertain. V was trimmed by 1 base and J by 3 bases, leaving 11 bases between them. CDR3 length equals 15 residues. Per the germline V gene, CDR1 is SGHRS and CDR2 is YFSETQ. CDR3 amino acids: CASSLQRGDYNEQFF. The sequenced part of the CDR3 DNA is TGCGCCAGCAGCTTGCAGCGAGGTGACTACAATGAG.

This clone was observed many times. The CDR3 is cut off 3 residues early in the read; its end comes from the germline J gene. The rearrangement links TRBV30 to TRBJ2-6, with unresolved D. CDR1 and CDR2 from the germline V gene are GTSNPN and SVGIG (reference sequence). CDR3 size: 13 residues. CDR3 DNA, as far as it was read: TGTGCTGAATCAGAATCTGGGGCCAACGTC. Translated: CAESESGANV. The whole CDR3 protein reads CAESESGANVLTF.

This clone was found many times. The read comes to an end 3 residues before the CDR3 does, leaving the germline J gene to fill in the end. The J gene is TRBJ1-5, the V gene TRBV6-2 or TRBV6-3; no clear D. The CDR3 consists of 14 residues. V lost 4 bases to trimming and J lost 4 bases, with 11 bases between them. Germline V gene lookup returns CDR1 MNHEY and CDR2 SVGEGT. The DNA read from the CDR3 is TGTGCCAGCAGTTTCTCGGCTGCTAATCAGCCC. Amino acid sequence: CASSFSAANQP. From start to end, the CDR3 is CASSFSAANQPQHF.

This clone has at least ten counts. The CDR3 end lies 3 residues beyond the end of the read and is filled in from the germline J gene. The rearrangement links TRBV5-8 to TRBJ1-4, with D tentatively TRBD1 (6 bases). This CDR3 spans 15 amino acids. The V gene lost 1 base and the J gene lost 8 bases, with 15 bases spanning the gap. Germline CDR1 SGHTS, CDR2 YDEGEE. CDR3 DNA (partial): TGTGCCAGCAGCTTGTTATCAGGGGCGGGCGAAAAA. Protein sequence: CASSLLSGAGEK. Given in full, the CDR3 is CASSLLSGAGEKLFF.

To note about this clone: The read terminates 3 residues before the CDR3 end, so the remaining end is supplied by the germline J gene. The chain joins TRBV5-5 to TRBJ2-3; D possibly uses TRBD1 or TRBD2 (5 bases each). Trimming took 4 bases from V and 5 from J, leaving 17 bases between them. In germline, CDR1 is SGHKS, CDR2 YYEKEE (reference sequence). The CDR3 consists of 15 residues. CDR3 sequence: CASSGRQSAQDTQYF. The part of the CDR3 DNA that was read is TGTGCCAGCAGCGGGAGACAGTCTGCACAAGATACG.